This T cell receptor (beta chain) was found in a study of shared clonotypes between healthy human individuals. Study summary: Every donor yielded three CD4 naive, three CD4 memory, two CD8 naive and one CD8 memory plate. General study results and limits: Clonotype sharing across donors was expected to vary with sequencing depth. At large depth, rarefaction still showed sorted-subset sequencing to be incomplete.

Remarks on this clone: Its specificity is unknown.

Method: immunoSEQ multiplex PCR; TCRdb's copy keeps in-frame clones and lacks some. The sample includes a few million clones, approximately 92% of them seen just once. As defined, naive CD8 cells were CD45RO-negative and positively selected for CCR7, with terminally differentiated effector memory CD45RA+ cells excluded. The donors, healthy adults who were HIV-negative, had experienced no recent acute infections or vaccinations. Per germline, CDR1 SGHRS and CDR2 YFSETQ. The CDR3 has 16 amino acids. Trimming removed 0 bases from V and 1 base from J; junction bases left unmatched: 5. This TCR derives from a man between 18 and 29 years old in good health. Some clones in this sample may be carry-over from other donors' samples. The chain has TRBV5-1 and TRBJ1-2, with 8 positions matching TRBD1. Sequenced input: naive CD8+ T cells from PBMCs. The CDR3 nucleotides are TGCGCCAGCAGCTTGGCCCCCGGACAGGGTAACTATGGCTACACCTTC. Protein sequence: CASSLAPGQGNYGYTF.